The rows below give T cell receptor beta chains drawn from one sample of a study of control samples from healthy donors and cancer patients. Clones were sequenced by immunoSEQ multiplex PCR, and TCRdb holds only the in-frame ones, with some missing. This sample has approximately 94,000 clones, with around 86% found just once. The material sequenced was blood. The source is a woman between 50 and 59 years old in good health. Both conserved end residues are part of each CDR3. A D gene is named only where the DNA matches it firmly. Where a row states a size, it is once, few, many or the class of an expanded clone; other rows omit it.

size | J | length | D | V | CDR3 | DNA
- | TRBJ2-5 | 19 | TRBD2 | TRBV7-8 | CASSLRLPRTGEGRETQYF | TGTGCCAGCAGCTTAAGGCTTCCGCGAACGGGGGAGGGGCGAGAGACCCAGTACTTC
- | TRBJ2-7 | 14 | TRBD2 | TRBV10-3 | CASQGRAGKYEQYF | TGTGCCTCCCAAGGCCGAGCGGGAAAATACGAGCAGTACTTC
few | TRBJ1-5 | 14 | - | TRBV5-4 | CASSLWLSNQPQHF | TGTGCCAGCAGCTTGTGGCTTAGCAATCAGCCCCAGCATTTT
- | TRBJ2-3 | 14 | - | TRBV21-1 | CANPLGHSTDTQYF | TGTGCCAACCCACTCGGTCACTCCACAGATACGCAGTATTTT
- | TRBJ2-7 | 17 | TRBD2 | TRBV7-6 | CASSTRSGGARIHEQYF | TGTGCCAGCAGCACACGTAGCGGGGGGGCCAGGATCCACGAGCAGTACTTC
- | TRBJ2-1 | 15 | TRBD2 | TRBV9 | CASSVSGWLDNEQFF | TGTGCCAGCAGTGTTAGCGGGTGGCTCGACAATGAGCAGTTCTTC
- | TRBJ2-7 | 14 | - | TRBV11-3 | CASSKVREGDEQYF | TGTGCCAGCAGCAAGGTCCGGGAAGGGGACGAGCAGTACTTC
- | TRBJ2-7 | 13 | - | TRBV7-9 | CASSSAGGAEQYF | TGTGCCAGCAGCTCGGCGGGCGGAGCCGAGCAGTACTTC
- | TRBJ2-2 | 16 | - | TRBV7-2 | CASSLGHLANTGELFF | TGTGCCAGCAGCTTAGGGCACCTCGCGAACACCGGGGAGCTGTTTTTT
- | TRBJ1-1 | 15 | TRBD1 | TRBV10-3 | CAISGSWTGDTEAFF | TGTGCCATCAGTGGATCCTGGACAGGGGACACTGAAGCTTTCTTT
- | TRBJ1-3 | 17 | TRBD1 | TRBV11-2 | CASSLGSGTANGNTIYF | TGTGCCAGCAGCTTAGGTTCTGGGACAGCCAATGGAAACACCATATATTTT
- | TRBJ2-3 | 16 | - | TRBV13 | CASSSLTAEYTDTQYF | TGTGCCAGCAGCTCCCTGACTGCCGAGTACACAGATACGCAGTATTTT
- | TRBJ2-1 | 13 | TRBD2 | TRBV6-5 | CASKREGYNEQFF | TGTGCCAGCAAGCGGGAGGGCTACAATGAGCAGTTCTTC
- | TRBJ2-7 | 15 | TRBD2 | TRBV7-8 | CASSQSSGGSYEQYF | TGTGCCAGCAGCCAATCTAGCGGGGGTTCCTACGAGCAGTACTTC
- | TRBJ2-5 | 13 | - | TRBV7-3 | CASSTRRGETQYF | TGTGCCAGCAGCACCCGGCGGGGAGAGACCCAGTACTTC
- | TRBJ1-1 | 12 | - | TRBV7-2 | CASSSKNTEAFF | TGTGCCAGCAGCTCGAAGAACACTGAAGCTTTCTTT
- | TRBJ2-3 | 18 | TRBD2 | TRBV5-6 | CASSLYRLAARYTDTQYF | TGTGCCAGCAGCTTGTACCGACTAGCGGCAAGGTACACAGATACGCAGTATTTT
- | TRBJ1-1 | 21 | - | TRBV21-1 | CASSLEGGIIPLALRGTEAFF | TGTGCCAGCAGCCTTGAGGGAGGGATTATCCCCCTGGCCTTACGGGGCACTGAAGCTTTCTTT
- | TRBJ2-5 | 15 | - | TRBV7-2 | CASSLGLGYQETQYF | TGTGCCAGCAGCTTGGGACTGGGGTACCAAGAGACCCAGTACTTC
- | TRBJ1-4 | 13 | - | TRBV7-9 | CASSSSDREKLFF | TGTGCCAGCAGCTCGTCGGACAGAGAAAAACTGTTTTTT
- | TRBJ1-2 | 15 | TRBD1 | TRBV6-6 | CASSSGTGHNYGYTF | TGTGCCAGCAGTTCCGGGACAGGGCATAACTATGGCTACACCTTC
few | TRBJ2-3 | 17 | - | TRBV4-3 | CASSQDKRRGVADTQYF | TGCGCCAGCAGCCAAGATAAACGGCGTGGCGTAGCAGATACGCAGTATTTT
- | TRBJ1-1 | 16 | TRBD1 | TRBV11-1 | CASSRPGTGTGTEAFF | TGTGCCAGCAGCCGTCCCGGGACAGGGACGGGCACTGAAGCTTTCTTT
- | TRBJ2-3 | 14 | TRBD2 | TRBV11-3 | CASELADHTDTQYF | TGTGCCAGCGAACTAGCGGACCACACAGATACGCAGTATTTT
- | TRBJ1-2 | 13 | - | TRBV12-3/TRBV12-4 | CASSSTYQGSYTF | TGTGCCAGCAGTTCAACTTACCAGGGTAGCTACACCTTC
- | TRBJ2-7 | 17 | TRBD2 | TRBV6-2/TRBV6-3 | CASSSSGSGRKAYEQYF | TGTGCCAGCAGTTCTTCCGGTAGCGGGAGGAAGGCCTACGAGCAGTACTTC
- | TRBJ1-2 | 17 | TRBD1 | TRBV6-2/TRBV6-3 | CASSSRGTGGRVYGYTF | TGTGCCAGCAGCAGCCGGGGGACAGGAGGCCGAGTCTATGGCTACACCTTC